Listed here are 15 T cell receptor beta chains from one sample, sequenced in a study of T cells after yellow fever vaccination. TCRdb reprocessed the 5' RACE reads via MiXCR and lists one record per CDR3 protein. The sample shows a few hundred thousand distinct CDR3 sequences, 6.2% of them seen only once. This specimen consisted of PBMCs, obtained 5 days after the yellow fever booster vaccination. These receptors all stem from a young man who received the YFV17D yellow fever vaccine.

This clonotype was counted ten times or more. This chain connects TRBV29-1 to TRBJ2-2, with D maybe TRBD1 (5 bases). The CDR3 contains 14 residues. Germline loops: CDR1 SQVTM, CDR2 ANQGSEA. Trimming pared 4 bases from V and 1 base from J, leaving 10 bases between. DNA of the CDR3: TGCAGCGTTGTCCCCAGGGTGAACACCGGGGAGCTGTTTTTT. Its protein product is CSVVPRVNTGELFF.

The chain employs TRBV19 and TRBJ2-1, with 10 bases that match TRBD2. This CDR3 is built from 15 residues. V was pared by 3 bases and J by 3 bases, with 2 bases of the junction left unmatched. The germline V gene encodes CDR1 LNHDA and CDR2 SQIVND (reference sequence). The CDR3 DNA reads as TGTGCCAGTAGTATTTGGACTAGCGGCTACAATGAGCAGTTCTTC. It yields the protein CASSIWTSGYNEQFF.

This chain joins TRBV20-1 and TRBJ2-4; 10 positions match TRBD2. Trimming at V came to 6 bases and at J to 7 bases, leaving 15 bases not matched to a gene. CDR1 is DFQATT, CDR2 SNEGSKA, per germline (reference sequence). CDR3 length equals 16 residues. CDR3 bases: TGCAGTGCCTCCCCCTCGGCTAGCGGGAGTAGTAACATTCAGTACTTC. Its protein product is CSASPSASGSSNIQYF.

The chain employs TRBV14 and TRBJ2-7; D is possibly TRBD1 or TRBD2 (6 bases each). The CDR3 is 13 residues long. V lost 4 bases and J lost 0, with 7 bases in between. The V gene's germline CDR1 is SGHDN and CDR2 FVKESK. CDR3 residues: CASSPGASYEQYF. The CDR3 DNA follows: TGTGCCAGCAGCCCGGGGGCCTCCTACGAGCAGTACTTC.

This sequence joins TRBV5-6 and TRBJ2-7; D assignment may be TRBD1 or TRBD2 (5 bases each). Trimming shortened V by 4 bases and J by 3 bases, and 20 bases separated the two germline ends. CDR1 and CDR2 from the germline V gene are SGHDT and YYEEEE. The CDR3 runs 16 residues. This CDR3 reads CASSPGPDPGRYEQYF. The CDR3 nucleotides are TGTGCCAGCAGCCCCGGCCCCGACCCGGGACGCTACGAGCAGTACTTC.

This clonotype was counted between two and nine times. The chain recombines TRBV5-1 with TRBJ2-7; D might be TRBD2 (6 bases). The CDR3 spans 14 residues. The V gene lost 2 bases and the J gene lost 2 bases, with 11 bases spanning the gap. The germline CDR1 and CDR2 sequences are SGHRS and YFSETQ. The CDR3 here is CASSLGSGTYEQYF. CDR3 DNA sequence: TGCGCCAGCAGCTTAGGTAGCGGAACCTACGAGCAGTACTTC.

This clonotype was detected many times. V and J are TRBV14 and TRBJ2-1, with D perhaps assigned TRBD1 or TRBD2 (5 bases each). Trimming pared 1 base from V and 6 bases from J, leaving 16 bases between. The CDR3 has 16 amino acids. CDR1 SGHDN and CDR2 FVKESK come from the germline V gene. The CDR3 protein is CASSQGATKRGNEQFF. The CDR3, as DNA: TGTGCCAGCAGCCAAGGGGCAACCAAGAGGGGCAATGAGCAGTTCTTC.

The sample holds a few counts of this clonotype. V and J are TRBV20-1 and TRBJ2-4; D gene unclear. This CDR3 comprises 14 residues. Germline CDR1 reads DFQATT; CDR2 reads SNEGSKA (reference sequence). The V and J ends lost 0 bases and 4 bases respectively, with 10 bases between them. The CDR3 sequence is CSARDQKFKNIQYF. As DNA, the CDR3 is TGCAGTGCTAGAGATCAGAAGTTTAAAAACATTCAGTACTTC.

This clonotype was seen a few times. J is TRBJ2-7 and V is TRBV7-6; TRBD2 matches at 7 bases. The trim removed 3 bases at V and 3 bases at J, leaving 5 bases unmatched. The CDR3 covers 14 residues. CDR1 is SGHVS and CDR2 is FNYEAQ in the germline V gene. As DNA, the CDR3 is TGTGCCAGCAGCTTGGATAGCGGGCACTACGAGCAGTACTTC. Protein product: CASSLDSGHYEQYF.

Many counts were recorded for this clonotype. V and J are TRBV5-4 and TRBJ2-7; maybe TRBD2 (5 bases). The CDR3 has 14 amino acids. V was clipped by 5 bases and J by 1 base, with 13 bases between them. CDR1 is SGHNT and CDR2 is YYREEE in the germline V gene (reference sequence). As DNA, the CDR3 is TGTGCCAGCAGTTTAGGGAGTGGGTCCTACGAGCAGTACTTC. Amino acids: CASSLGSGSYEQYF.

This chain links TRBV6-5 with TRBJ2-2; perhaps D is TRBD1 or TRBD2 (5 bases each). The CDR3 runs 16 residues. Trimming pared 2 bases from V and 0 bases from J, leaving 10 bases between. Per the germline V gene, CDR1 is MNHEY and CDR2 is SVGAGI. The CDR3 DNA reads TGTGCCAGCAGTTACAGTTGGGGGTCGAACACCGGGGAGCTGTTTTTT. It specifies CASSYSWGSNTGELFF.

This clonotype was seen many times. The V gene is TRBV7-2, the J gene TRBJ2-1, with D possibly being TRBD1 or TRBD2 (6 bases each). V lost 5 bases to trimming and J lost 14 bases, with 16 bases between them. Looked up from germline, CDR1 is SGHTA and CDR2 is FQGNSA. The CDR3 runs 12 residues. CDR3 loop: CASSAADRREFF. CDR3 DNA sequence: TGTGCCAGCAGCGCCGCTGACAGGAGGGAGTTCTTC.

This clonotype occurred many times. J is TRBJ2-1 and V is TRBV7-9; a weak D match, TRBD2 (6 bases). Germline lookup yields CDR1 SEHNR and CDR2 FQNEAQ (reference sequence). Trimming took 0 bases from V and 7 from J, leaving 10 bases between them. This CDR3 region has 14 residues. CDR3 region: CASSLAGGLNEQFF. In DNA form, the CDR3 reads TGTGCCAGCAGCTTAGCGGGAGGTTTGAATGAGCAGTTCTTC.

This chain connects TRBV7-8 to TRBJ2-7; D is perhaps TRBD2 (5 bases). V was trimmed by 2 bases and J by 2 bases, leaving 7 bases between them. The CDR3 totals 13 residues. Germline-derived CDR1 and CDR2 are SGHVS and FQNEAQ. CDR3 amino acids: CASSLLRAYEQYF. CDR3 bases: TGTGCCAGCAGCTTATTGCGGGCCTACGAGCAGTACTTC.

This clonotype came up a few times. The genes are TRBV7-3 and TRBJ2-3; 10 positions agree with TRBD1. CDR3 length: 17 residues. Germline assignment: CDR1 SGHTA and CDR2 FQGTGA. The junction had 8 bases not matched to a gene; V was cut back by 5 bases and J by 0 bases. The DNA of the CDR3 is TGTGCCAGCAGCCCCCACGGGACAGGGGCGAGCACAGATACGCAGTATTTT. It yields the protein CASSPHGTGASTDTQYF. Looking up the rest from reference TRBV7-3 and TRBJ2-3 gives the full variable domain: GAGVSQTPSNKVTEKGKYVELRCDPISGHTALYWYRQSLGQGPEFLIYFQGTGAADDSGLPNDRFFAVRPEGSVSTLKIQRTERGDSAVYLCASSPHGTGASTDTQYFGPGTRLTVL.